Listed below are T cell receptor beta chains from one sample, sequenced in a study of OX40 agonist ivuxolimab in advanced cancers. Measured with immunoSEQ multiplex PCR; TCRdb has only the in-frame clones, and not every one. In the table there are about 36,000 clones, less than 90% of which are singletons. Material: CD4+ or CD8+ T cells sorted from blood, obtained in a trial of the OX40 agonist ivuxolimab. These receptor sequences come from an adult with an advanced solid tumor such as melanoma, head and neck, liver or kidney cancer. Each CDR3 is given with its conserved first and last residue. D genes are given only for firm matches. Size is omitted from some rows. Given values are once, few, many or a class for expanded clones.

cdr3_nt cdr3_aa d_call j_call clone_size v_call
TGCGCCAGCAGCTTGTCGTCGGGACAAATTTACCACAATGAGCAGTTCTTC CASSLSSGQIYHNEQFF . TRBJ2-1 . TRBV5-1
TGTGCCTGGAGCTTGGAGGCTGAAGCTTTCTTT CAWSLEAEAFF . TRBJ1-1 few TRBV30
TGTGCCAGCAGTTACCAACAGGGGGCAACTGAAGCTTTCTTT CASSYQQGATEAFF TRBD1 TRBJ1-1 . TRBV6-5
TGCGCCAGCAGCTTGGAGGGGGAAGGGGTTTACTTC CASSLEGEGVYF . TRBJ2-4 . TRBV5-1
TGCGCCAGCAGCCAAGACCGGGACCCCGGGTTCCTTACGGATACGCAGTATTTT CASSQDRDPGFLTDTQYF . TRBJ2-3 . TRBV4-1
TGTGCCAGCAGTTCTCCGGCAGGGGGGGAGCAGTACTTC CASSSPAGGEQYF . TRBJ2-7 . TRBV28
TGTGCCAGCACCAAAAGGGGGGGTGGGGCCAACGTCCTGACTTTC CASTKRGGGANVLTF . TRBJ2-6 . TRBV6-5
TGTGCCAGCAGCGTAGGAGGACAGCAAGAGACCCAGTACTTC CASSVGGQQETQYF . TRBJ2-5 . TRBV9
TGTGCCAGCAGCAGGCGGGGAAGAACCAAGGGGTCCTACGAGCAGTACTTC CASSRRGRTKGSYEQYF . TRBJ2-7 few TRBV11-2
TGTGCCAGCAGTAAAAGCACAGATACGCAGTATTTT CASSKSTDTQYF . TRBJ2-3 once TRBV2
TGTGCCAGTAGTTGGGACAGGGGATCTGCAGAGACCCAGTACTTC CASSWDRGSAETQYF TRBD1 TRBJ2-5 . TRBV19
TGTGCCTGGATGCAAGGGGGTAGGGGCTACACCTTC CAWMQGGRGYTF . TRBJ1-2 . TRBV30
TGCGCCAGCAGCCTAGAATACTCTGGAAACACCATATATTTT CASSLEYSGNTIYF . TRBJ1-3 once TRBV5-1
TGCAGCGTTGTTAGGACGCTGAACACTGAAGCTTTCTTT CSVVRTLNTEAFF . TRBJ1-1 . TRBV29-1
TGTGCCAGTTTGGTCACAGCCTCTGGGGCCAACGTCCTGACTTTC CASLVTASGANVLTF . TRBJ2-6 . TRBV28
TGTGCCAGCAGCTTAGATTACCGGGGGGAGCAGTTCTTC CASSLDYRGEQFF . TRBJ2-1 . TRBV11-2
TGTGCCAGCAGCTTAACTCTGGGACATCACGAGACCCAGTACTTC CASSLTLGHHETQYF . TRBJ2-5 . TRBV7-3
TGTGCCAGCAGATTAACAGGGAACACTGAAGCTTTCTTT CASRLTGNTEAFF . TRBJ1-1 . TRBV28
TGCGCCAGCAGCTTGTCGGACCCTAACTATGGCTACACCTTC CASSLSDPNYGYTF . TRBJ1-2 . TRBV5-1
TGTGCCAGTAGTATAGGAAGCGGGAGGAGTGTCTCCTACGAGCAGTACTTC CASSIGSGRSVSYEQYF TRBD2 TRBJ2-7 . TRBV19
TGTGCCAGCAATCTCTCCCGGGACAGGGGCCGCTCTTTCTTT CASNLSRDRGRSFF TRBD1 TRBJ1-1 . TRBV28
TGTGCCAGCAAATCGGGAGCTAACTATGGCTACACCTTC CASKSGANYGYTF . TRBJ1-2 . TRBV6-5
TGTGCCATCAGTGGTCTAGCGGGGGGTCCCGAGCAGTTCTTC CAISGLAGGPEQFF TRBD2 TRBJ2-1 . TRBV10-3
TGTGCCAGCAGCCTAGCTGGACAGGGGGTCTATGGCTACACCTTC CASSLAGQGVYGYTF TRBD1 TRBJ1-2 . TRBV6-5
TGCGCCAGCAGCCACTCGGTCTACAACATCGGGGAGCTGTTTTTT CASSHSVYNIGELFF . TRBJ2-2 once TRBV5-1
TGTGCCAGCAGGCAAGACACCGGGGAGCTGTTTTTT CASRQDTGELFF . TRBJ2-2 few TRBV27
TGTGCCACCGCGGCCACGTATCTCTCCTACGAGCAGTACTTC CATAATYLSYEQYF . TRBJ2-7 . TRBV2
TGTGCCAGCAATGCGAGAGGGCCGTTTTACAATGAGCAGTTCTTC CASNARGPFYNEQFF . TRBJ2-1 . TRBV27
TGTGCCAGCAGTGCCGATGACAGGGCCTCATCCTACGAGCAGTACTTC CASSADDRASSYEQYF TRBD1 TRBJ2-7 . TRBV6-1